This TCR beta chain was retrieved from a study of T cells in Graves' hyperthyroidism and ophthalmopathy (dated by TCRdb to the late 2010s). Background for the entire study: Peripheral blood was collected at initial diagnosis, before any treatment. TCR V-J signatures able to tell the groups apart were searched for in a discovery cohort of around 95 patients, of whom approximately 40 had Graves' ophthalmopathy and some 60 had stable Graves' hyperthyroidism. An independent validation cohort of under 20 hyperthyroidism patients and about 15 patients who later progressed to ophthalmopathy tested prospective prediction of ophthalmopathy. The 75 to 100 discovery patients were randomly divided into training and test sets at a 7:3 ratio. Thyroid tissue and blood T-cell repertoires from roughly 6 Graves' hyperthyroidism patients were also compared in the study. After sampling, hyperthyroidism patients received methimazole starting at 30 mg daily, and ophthalmopathy patients received high-dose intravenous methylprednisolone. According to the paper, TCR Vbeta CDR3 sequencing was carried out on 135 peripheral blood samples, which came from some 41 ophthalmopathy, approximately 72 hyperthyroidism and some 17 progressor patients. Paper-wide results and their limitations: A 13 V-J signature model separated ophthalmopathy from stable hyperthyroidism, with nearly 90% sensitivity and around 84% specificity in cross-validation and 80%/75% in testing. In validation, the model predicted progression to ophthalmopathy a median of about 5.9 months before onset, with 65% to 71% sensitivity and nearly 75% specificity. Blood samples also contained most of the expanded thyroid clonotypes (frequency above 0.001), which suggests that blood repertoires may reflect thyroid immune responses. No statistical method was used to set the sample size in advance, and investigators knew the group allocation.

Per the germline V gene, ENHRY is the CDR1 and SYGVKD is the CDR2. The CDR3 holds 12 amino acids from the cysteine to the phenylalanine. Only the CDR3 DNA stays, 36 bases, in frame from base 1. As for this clonotype: What antigen it recognizes has not been identified. The junction departs from the called germline gene at one end, perhaps through a read error.

Amplification of TCR beta CDR3 regions was carried out from RNA transcripts. For the first round of RT-PCR on the TCR CDR3, the HTBI primer set was used together with the Qiagen OneStep RT-PCR kit. The libraries were constructed in a second round of multiplex PCR and then size-selected and purified. Sequencing of the libraries was done on an Illumina HiSeq2000 using paired-end 100 bp reads. The original methods were these. SOAPnuke was used to process the raw data, removing reads that contained adapters or uncalled bases, had a mean Phred below 15, or lacked an exact match to the constant primer or identifier. COPE v1.2.5 was used to merge the high-quality paired reads, and each unique nucleotide sequence was defined as a clonotype. Clonotypes were aligned to IMGT TRBV, TRBD and TRBJ reference segments using MiTCR v1.1. The analysis was restricted to V-J combinations with a frequency above 0.0001, which together covered 99.2% of the repertoires. A TCS score was defined as the ratio of F50 (clonal expansion) to E x V (chaos), with BLOSUM62-based TCRdist applied between CDR3 peptides within each V-J. Welch's t-statistics and random forest reduced 514 V-J features to 13, which were used in a naive Bayes classifier (R e1071). The public reads were quality trimmed at Q25 with fastp and then assembled into clones with MiXCR by TCRdb, keeping productive beta chains. Rows are unified per CDR3 protein, each entry keeping the most common DNA and genes. The V and J calls, along with clone size, are taken from TCRdb and not from the paper's own processing. The sample has around 350,000 distinct CDR3 sequences on record, roughly 15% of them singletons. About 20% of the sample belongs to the ten largest clones.

Ophthalmopathy patients had moderately to severely active disease, with a Clinical Activity Score of 3 or more, a NOSPECS grade of 4 or more, and a disease duration of less than 3 months. The study excluded patients with uncontrolled infections, other autoimmune diseases, pregnancy or lactation. Diagnoses were established on the basis of clinical symptoms, serum thyroxine and TRAb, thyroid ultrasound, and orbital computed tomography. PBMCs were separated from roughly 9.3 ml of fresh peripheral blood using Ficoll-Paque density gradient centrifugation. Trizol reagent was used to extract total RNA, and RNA quality was then checked on an Agilent 2100 Bioanalyzer.

Sequenced sample: blood. The chain employs TRBV10-3 and TRBJ1-2, with no reliable assignment of the D segment. This TCR came from a woman aged 60-75 years with Graves' ophthalmopathy. Here the CDR3 is given as CAISQSNHGYTF. In nucleotide form, the sequence is TGTGCCATCAGTCAGTCAAACCATGGCTACACCTTC.